The 8 T cell receptor beta chains below were found in one sample sequenced in a study of CD8 T cells in ankylosing spondylitis. TCRdb re-derived calls from the 5' RACE reads in MiXCR, one entry per CDR3 protein. The table lists about 52,000 distinct CDR3 sequences, 6.5% to 9% of them singletons, with 7.5% to 10% in the top ten. Material for sequencing was blood, either unsorted or a sorted T cell fraction (not recorded which). The receptor set was obtained from a female donor with ankylosing spondylitis or in good health (not recorded which).

This clonotype was counted ten times or more. V and J are TRBV9 and TRBJ2-1; the D gene is possibly TRBD1 (5 bases). Trimming took off 0 bases at V and 3 bases at J, with 10 bases between the two ends. CDR1 and CDR2 (germline): SGDLS, YYNGEE. The CDR3 covers 15 residues. CDR3 loop: CASSVGDSLYNEQFF. The CDR3 DNA reads as TGTGCCAGCAGCGTAGGAGACAGCCTCTACAATGAGCAGTTCTTC.

V gene TRBV27 combines with J gene TRBJ2-5; 13 bases line up with TRBD2. This CDR3 is built from 16 residues. V was pared by 2 bases and J by 5 bases, with 5 bases of the junction left unmatched. Looked up from germline, CDR1 is MNHEY and CDR2 is SMNVEV (reference sequence). The chain's CDR3 is CASSLTSGGAFETQYF. The CDR3 bases are TGTGCCAGCAGTTTAACTAGCGGGGGGGCGTTTGAGACCCAGTACTTC.

This clonotype was seen ten or more times. This sequence joins TRBV29-1 and TRBJ2-7; D gene ambiguous. This CDR3 is 11 amino acids long. CDR1 is SQVTM and CDR2 is ANQGSEA in the germline V gene. Trimming removed 2 bases at V and 2 bases at J, with 4 bases between. Here the CDR3 reads CSVEQTYEQYF. Here the CDR3 DNA reads TGCAGCGTTGAACAGACCTACGAGCAGTACTTC.

This clonotype was observed a few times. This chain joins TRBV2 and TRBJ2-7, with TRBD1 as a possible D gene (6 bases). Germline V gene data show CDR1 as SNHLY and CDR2 as FYNNEI. The ends were cut back, 6 bases at V and 7 bases at J, with 16 bases in the middle. This CDR3 is built from 13 residues. The CDR3 sequence is CASRTDRHGEQYF. CDR3 nucleotide sequence: TGTGCCAGCAGGACTGACAGGCACGGTGAGCAGTACTTC. The full variable domain, rest sourced from reference TRBV2 and TRBJ2-7, is EPEVTQTPSHQVTQMGQEVILRCVPISNHLYFYWYRQILGQKVEFLVSFYNNEISEKSEIFDDQFSVERPDGSNFTLKIRSTKLEDSAMYFCASRTDRHGEQYFGPGTRLTVT.

In its sample, this clonotype was seen many times. The V call is TRBV28, the J call TRBJ1-1, with 7 bases identical to TRBD1. This CDR3 has 11 amino acids. Germline loops: CDR1 MDHEN, CDR2 SYDVKM. V lost 7 bases, J lost 11 bases, and 7 bases stayed unmatched. The CDR3 nucleotides read TGTGCCAGCACTTCTGACAGGGCTGCTTTCTTT. Its protein is CASTSDRAAFF. Supplemented by reference TRBV28 and TRBJ1-1, the full variable domain reads DVKVTQSSRYLVKRTGEKVFLECVQDMDHENMFWYRQDPGLGLRLIYFSYDVKMKEKGDIPEGYSVSREKKERFSLILESASTNQTSMYLCASTSDRAAFFGQGTRLTVV.

This clonotype was seen a handful of times. The chain recombines TRBV7-2 with TRBJ1-2, with D uncertain. The V end lost 3 bases, the J end lost 3 bases, and 14 bases lay between the germline ends. Germline-derived CDR1 and CDR2 are SGHTA and FQGNSA. The CDR3 loop spans 15 amino acids. The CDR3 reads CASSFRDRADYGYTF. CDR3 nucleotides: TGTGCCAGCAGCTTCCGAGACCGAGCCGACTATGGCTACACCTTC.

The table lists this clonotype with many counts. This sequence joins TRBV24-1 and TRBJ2-2; 8 bases line up with TRBD1. There are 18 residues in the CDR3. V shed 5 bases, J shed 0 bases, and the junction held 10 bases outside the gene matches. The germline V gene encodes CDR1 KGHDR and CDR2 SFDVKD. CDR3 nucleotides: TGTGCCACCAGTGCCACAACCGGGACAGGATCGAACACCGGGGAGCTGTTTTTT. Protein sequence: CATSATTGTGSNTGELFF.

On this clonotype: Being one base from a much bigger clone, this may be a read error. The genes are TRBV4-3 and TRBJ1-1, with a tentative D call TRBD1 (5 bases). Germline V gives CDR1 LGHNA, CDR2 YSLEER. CDR3 length: 15 residues. The V end lost 5 bases, the J end lost 4 bases, and 17 bases lay between the germline ends. This CDR3 reads CASSKASLGGTEAFF. DNA for the CDR3: TGCGCCAGCAGCAAAGCCTCCCTCGGGGGCACTGAAGCTTTCTTT.